These 3 T cell receptor beta chains were all obtained from the same sample, sequenced in a study of control samples from healthy donors and cancer patients. Using immunoSEQ multiplex PCR, the repertoire was profiled, and TCRdb retains in-frame clones only, with some absent. In the table there are approximately 94,000 clones, 84% of which are singletons. The specimen sequenced was PBMCs. The receptors here all came from an older man with lung cancer.

This chain connects TRBV19 to TRBJ2-5; 9 positions agree with TRBD1. The J segment lost 1 base and the V segment lost 9 bases, leaving 6 bases of the junction unmatched. Germline V gives CDR1 LNHDA, CDR2 SQIVND (reference sequence). The CDR3 totals 14 residues. The CDR3 sequence is CASGAGQGQETQYF. CDR3 nucleotides: TGTGCCAGCGGGGCGGGACAGGGCCAAGAGACCCAGTACTTC. Combining the CDR3 with reference TRBV19 and TRBJ2-5 gives the whole variable domain DGGITQSPKYLFRKEGQNVTLSCEQNLNHDAMYWYRQDPGQGLRLIYYSQIVNDFQKGDIAEGYSVSREKKESFPLTVTSAQKNPTAFYLCASGAGQGQETQYFGPGTRLLVL.

The chain carries TRBV18 and TRBJ2-2; 7 bases align to TRBD2. V gave up 2 bases and J gave up 5 bases; unmatched junction bases: 8. This CDR3 comprises 16 residues. In germline, CDR1 is KGHSH, CDR2 LQKENI. CDR3 in amino acids: CASSPTLAASTGELFF. The DNA of the CDR3 is TGTGCCAGCTCACCAACCCTAGCGGCGAGTACCGGGGAGCTGTTTTTT.

J is TRBJ1-2 and V is TRBV6-6; D might be TRBD1 (6 bases). Germline values: CDR1 MNHNY, CDR2 SVGAGI (reference sequence). The CDR3 has 13 amino acids. V lost 8 bases and J 6 bases, leaving 16 bases between the germline ends. The CDR3 protein is CASSLQDRDGYTF. Written as DNA, the CDR3 is TGTGCCAGCTCCCTCCAGGACAGAGATGGCTACACCTTC.